This entry lists 30 T cell receptor beta chains sequenced from one sample in a study of T cells in tuberculosis. Clones were sequenced by immunoSEQ multiplex PCR, and TCRdb holds only the in-frame ones, with some missing. The sample lists about 54,000 clones; roughly 87% were seen once. Sorting used thawed, overnight-rested PBMC stained with anti-CD3, a viability dye and GMM-loaded CD1B tetramer. C32 glucose monomycolate from Rhodococcus equi was loaded onto the CD1B tetramers. Sequences were obtained from CD1b-GMM tetramer-negative cells sorted from PBMCs. The receptor set was obtained from an adult woman with latent tuberculosis.

The genes are TRBV6-5 and TRBJ2-2; D might be TRBD2 (5 bases). V was trimmed by 1 base and J by 4 bases, leaving 10 bases between them. Germline CDR1 MNHEY, CDR2 SVGAGI. There are 15 residues in the CDR3. The CDR3 DNA sequence: TGTGCCAGCAGTTACTTCTCGAGCGGCACCGGGGAGCTGTTTTTT. This sequence encodes CASSYFSSGTGELFF.

The chain couples TRBV4-2 to TRBJ2-7, with TRBD1 as a possible D gene (6 bases). This CDR3 comprises 16 residues. From germline, CDR1 is LGHNA and CDR2 YNFKEQ. The V end was cut by 1 base, the J end by 5 bases, with 18 bases between. The CDR3 sequence is CASSQVPQGDSNEQYF. The CDR3 region has the DNA TGTGCCAGCAGCCAAGTTCCACAGGGAGATAGCAACGAGCAGTACTTC.

The gene calls are TRBV5-1 and TRBJ2-7; the match to TRBD2 covers 7 bases. V dropped 0 bases and J dropped 0; count of bases not matched to a gene: 0. The CDR3 runs 14 residues. Germline values: CDR1 SGHRS, CDR2 YFSETQ. In nucleotides, the CDR3 is TGCGCCAGCAGCTTGGGGGACTACTCCTACGAGCAGTACTTC. Translated, it gives CASSLGDYSYEQYF.

The chain joins TRBV7-6 to TRBJ2-1; 13 bases align to TRBD2. Trimming at V came to 4 bases and at J to 6 bases, leaving 3 bases not matched to a gene. This CDR3 spans 15 amino acids. Germline CDR1 and CDR2: SGHVS and FNYEAQ. DNA of the CDR3: TGTGCCAGCAGCTCCCGACTAGCGGGGGGCAATGAGCAGTTCTTC. It yields the protein CASSSRLAGGNEQFF.

This chain joins TRBV28 and TRBJ2-4; TRBD2 agrees at 9 bases. Germline V gene sequence: CDR1 MDHEN, CDR2 SYDVKM. J gave up 8 bases and V 6 bases, and 8 bases lay outside the gene matches. This CDR3 spans 14 amino acids. As DNA, the CDR3 is TGTGCCAGCAGCAGGCGGGAGGGGAGTCACATTCAGTACTTC. It codes for CASSRREGSHIQYF.

This chain uses TRBV7-9 with TRBJ2-7; 9 nucleotides agree with TRBD1. CDR1 and CDR2 (germline): SEHNR, FQNEAQ (reference sequence). This CDR3 comprises 13 residues. V lost 5 bases and J lost 5; bases outside the gene matches: 4. The chain's CDR3 is CASSTGTGNEQYF. Here the CDR3 DNA reads TGTGCCAGCAGCACTGGGACAGGGAACGAGCAGTACTTC. Filled out from reference TRBV7-9 and TRBJ2-7, the complete variable domain reads DTGVSQNPRHKITKRGQNVTFRCDPISEHNRLYWYRQTLGQGPEFLTYFQNEAQLEKSRLLSDRFSAERPKGSFSTLEIQRTEQGDSAMYLCASSTGTGNEQYFGPGTRLTVT.

The J gene is TRBJ2-3, the V gene TRBV5-6; D is ambiguous. The V and J ends lost 1 base and 3 bases respectively, with 6 bases between them. The CDR3 is 13 amino acids. CDR1 and CDR2 (germline): SGHDT, YYEEEE. The CDR3: CASSLSLTDTQYF. CDR3 nucleotide sequence: TGTGCCAGCAGCTTGTCTCTAACAGATACGCAGTATTTT.

The rearrangement links TRBV15 to TRBJ1-2; TRBD1 might be the D (6 bases). Germline CDR1 is LNHNV and CDR2 is YYDKDF (reference sequence). The CDR3 is 14 amino acids. V was cut by 2 bases and J by 8 bases, with 15 bases left in between. DNA for the CDR3: TGTGCCACCAGCAGATTTACAGGGAAGGGGGGCTACACCTTC. Encoded protein: CATSRFTGKGGYTF.

The chain has TRBV29-1 and TRBJ2-5; D is possibly TRBD1 (6 bases). CDR1 and CDR2 (germline): SQVTM, ANQGSEA. The CDR3 totals 14 residues. The V gene lost 6 bases and the J gene lost 3 bases, with 17 bases spanning the gap. Here the CDR3 reads CSVADTGKEETQYF. The CDR3, as DNA: TGCAGCGTGGCAGATACAGGGAAGGAAGAGACCCAGTACTTC.

This sequence joins TRBV9 and TRBJ2-1, with TRBD1 as a possible D gene (5 bases). This CDR3 is 14 amino acids long. Trimming left V 0 bases short and J 9 bases short, with 13 bases between. From germline, CDR1 is SGDLS and CDR2 YYNGEE. The CDR3, as DNA: TGTGCCAGCAGCGTAGGAACTACAACAGGTGAGCAGTTCTTC. This codes for CASSVGTTTGEQFF.

The CDR3 reads CASKLDSGTTNEKLFF. CDR3 nucleotide sequence: TGTGCCAGTAAATTAGATAGTGGGACTACTAATGAAAAACTGTTTTTT. The chain uses TRBV19 and TRBJ1-4; maybe TRBD1 (5 bases). CDR3 size: 16 residues. In germline, CDR1 is LNHDA, CDR2 SQIVND (reference sequence). V gave up 7 bases and J gave up 2 bases, with 17 bases separating them.

The chain employs TRBV10-1 and TRBJ2-3; possible D gene TRBD2, 6 bases. V was shortened by 6 bases and J by 2 bases, with 9 bases between the two germline ends. Germline V gives CDR1 WNHNN, CDR2 SYGVQD (reference sequence). The CDR3 totals 13 residues. The CDR3 nucleotides read TGCGCCAGCAGAAGGAGGGCCACAGATACGCAGTATTTT. The encoded protein is CASRRRATDTQYF.

The chain carries TRBV11-2 and TRBJ1-1; D remains ambiguous. V was pared by 5 bases and J by 4 bases, with 17 bases between. The CDR3 runs 15 residues. Per germline, CDR1 SGHAT and CDR2 FQNNGV. The CDR3 DNA sequence: TGTGCCAGCAGCCTATCAGGCATCCAGGCCACTGAAGCTTTCTTT. Translated, it gives CASSLSGIQATEAFF.

This chain links TRBV27 with TRBJ2-1; 16 bases map to TRBD2. CDR1 is MNHEY, CDR2 SMNVEV, per germline (reference sequence). There are 20 residues in the CDR3. V was pared by 5 bases and J by 0 bases, with 10 bases of the junction left unmatched. DNA for the CDR3: TGTGCCAGCAGTCCGAAGGGCGGGACTAGCGGGAGGGTCTCCTACAATGAGCAGTTCTTC. It translates to CASSPKGGTSGRVSYNEQFF.

The chain employs TRBV25-1 and TRBJ1-4; tentative D call: TRBD1 (5 bases). Trimming removed 4 bases at V and 1 base at J, with 19 bases between. This CDR3 has 18 amino acids. Germline loops: CDR1 MGHDK, CDR2 SYGVNS. The CDR3 nucleotides are TGTGCCAGCAGTGGACCAGGGATTCGTGGGGAAACTAATGAAAAACTGTTTTTT. Protein product: CASSGPGIRGETNEKLFF. The variable domain in full, completed from reference TRBV25-1 and TRBJ1-4, reads EADIYQTPRYLVIGTGKKITLECSQTMGHDKMYWYQQDPGMELHLIHYSYGVNSTEKGDLSSESTVSRIRTEHFPLTLESARPSHTSQYLCASSGPGIRGETNEKLFFGSGTQLSVL.

This clone was observed a single time. This chain uses TRBV7-9 with TRBJ2-7; 10 bases line up with TRBD2. Germline loops: CDR1 SEHNR, CDR2 FQNEAQ (reference sequence). The CDR3 is made up of 13 amino acids. V shed 8 bases, J shed 6 bases, and the junction held 7 bases outside the gene matches. CDR3 sequence: CASQAGGPAEQYF. DNA of the CDR3: TGTGCCAGCCAAGCGGGAGGGCCTGCCGAGCAGTACTTC.

This clone was seen just once. The chain joins TRBV15 to TRBJ2-7, with D tentatively TRBD1 (5 bases). In germline, CDR1 is LNHNV, CDR2 YYDKDF (reference sequence). The V end was cut by 0 bases, the J end by 4 bases, with 7 bases between. The CDR3 covers 13 residues. CDR3 DNA: TGTGCCACCAGCAGAGAGGCAGGGTACGAGCAGTACTTC. This codes for CATSREAGYEQYF.

The chain couples TRBV29-1 to TRBJ1-1; 7 positions match TRBD1. Germline values: CDR1 SQVTM, CDR2 ANQGSEA. CDR3 length equals 14 residues. Trimming removed 1 base from V and 4 bases from J; junction bases left unmatched: 6. The CDR3 is CSVEVGQRGTEAFF. CDR3 nucleotides: TGCAGCGTTGAAGTGGGACAGAGGGGCACTGAAGCTTTCTTT.

The chain employs TRBV7-9 and TRBJ1-4, with 10 bases matching TRBD1. Looked up from germline, CDR1 is SEHNR and CDR2 is FQNEAQ (reference sequence). The CDR3 runs 15 residues. With V trimmed by 5 bases and J by 8 bases, 8 bases remained unmatched. The CDR3 protein is CASSMTGGYGEKLFF. In DNA, the CDR3 is TGTGCCAGCAGCATGACAGGGGGCTATGGCGAAAAACTGTTTTTT.

This rearrangement joins TRBV30 to TRBJ1-1; D is unresolved. V was clipped by 1 base and J by 1 base, with 10 bases between them. This CDR3 contains 14 residues. Germline assignment: CDR1 GTSNPN and CDR2 SVGIG (reference sequence). The CDR3 bases are TGTGCCTGGAGTGCTACCCGGGGGAACACTGAAGCTTTCTTT. It specifies CAWSATRGNTEAFF.

This rearrangement joins TRBV6-1 to TRBJ2-7; 9 bases map to TRBD1. With V trimmed by 4 bases and J by 2 bases, 6 bases remained unmatched. Germline assignment: CDR1 MNHNS and CDR2 SASEGT. The CDR3 is 15 amino acids. The CDR3: CASSGQDRGTYEQYF. CDR3 nucleotides: TGTGCCAGCAGTGGGCAAGACAGGGGGACCTACGAGCAGTACTTC.

The chain recombines TRBV9 with TRBJ1-1; D gene uncertain. Germline V gene lookup returns CDR1 SGDLS and CDR2 YYNGEE. The CDR3 runs 13 residues. The V gene lost 1 base and the J gene lost 3 bases, with 7 bases spanning the gap. The CDR3 region is CASSVFGYTEAFF. Here the CDR3 DNA reads TGTGCCAGCAGCGTATTCGGGTACACTGAAGCTTTCTTT. The whole variable domain, filled in from reference TRBV9 and TRBJ1-1, reads DSGVTQTPKHLITATGQRVTLRCSPRSGDLSVYWYQQSLDQGLQFLIQYYNGEERAKGNILERFSAQQFPDLHSELNLSSLELGDSALYFCASSVFGYTEAFFGQGTRLTVV.

The rearrangement uses TRBV5-1 and TRBJ2-1; TRBD2 agrees at 7 bases. The CDR3 consists of 16 residues. CDR1 is SGHRS, CDR2 YFSETQ, per germline. V gave up 2 bases and J gave up 0 bases; unmatched junction bases: 5. In DNA, the CDR3 is TGCGCCAGCAGCTTATTCAGCGGGAACTCCTACAATGAGCAGTTCTTC. It encodes CASSLFSGNSYNEQFF. The full variable domain, rest sourced from reference TRBV5-1 and TRBJ2-1, is KAGVTQTPRYLIKTRGQQVTLSCSPISGHRSVSWYQQTPGQGLQFLFEYFSETQRNKGNFPGRFSGRQFSNSRSEMNVSTLELGDSALYLCASSLFSGNSYNEQFFGPGTRLTVL.

The J gene is TRBJ2-5, the V gene TRBV19; D gene ambiguous. CDR1 is LNHDA and CDR2 is SQIVND in the germline V gene (reference sequence). The CDR3 extends over 12 amino acids. V shed 4 bases and J shed 1 base, with 4 bases lying between them. The CDR3 reads CASSRAQETQYF. DNA for the CDR3: TGTGCCAGTAGTAGGGCCCAAGAGACCCAGTACTTC.

The chain carries TRBV7-9 and TRBJ2-2; tentative D call: TRBD1 (6 bases). Germline V gives CDR1 SEHNR, CDR2 FQNEAQ (reference sequence). The V end lost 1 base, the J end lost 5 bases, and 11 bases lay between the germline ends. The CDR3 length is 15 residues. CDR3 loop: CASSLGLRGTGELFF. The CDR3 DNA sequence: TGTGCCAGCAGCTTAGGTCTCAGGGGTACCGGGGAGCTGTTTTTT.

J is TRBJ1-2 and V is TRBV7-2; 10 positions match TRBD1. This CDR3 has 17 amino acids. Germline-derived CDR1 and CDR2 are SGHTA and FQGNSA. V lost 5 bases, J lost 4 bases, and 13 bases stayed unmatched. The CDR3 protein is CASSPYWTGGDSYGYTF. In DNA, the CDR3 is TGTGCCAGCAGCCCCTACTGGACAGGGGGTGATAGCTATGGCTACACCTTC.

The rearrangement links TRBV6-5 to TRBJ2-7; tentative D call: TRBD1 (7 bases). This CDR3 has 16 amino acids. The germline CDR1 and CDR2 sequences are MNHEY and SVGAGI. Trimming left V 4 bases short and J 0 bases short, with 16 bases between. For the CDR3, the DNA is TGTGCCAGCAGTTCGCGAGGAGGGGGCCCCTCCTACGAGCAGTACTTC. Its protein product is CASSSRGGGPSYEQYF.

A word on this clone: Other DNA sequences from this sample encode an identical CDR3 as well. The J gene is TRBJ2-7, the V gene TRBV6-4, with D perhaps matching TRBD1 (5 bases). V was trimmed by 5 bases and J by 2 bases, leaving 10 bases between them. CDR1 and CDR2 (germline): MRHNA, SNTAGT. The CDR3 is 13 amino acids. DNA for the CDR3: TGTGCCAGCAGTTCAGGGTCCCCCTACGAGCAGTACTTC. It is translated as CASSSGSPYEQYF.

V is TRBV14 and J is TRBJ1-4; D unresolved. The germline V gene encodes CDR1 SGHDN and CDR2 FVKESK. With 0 bases removed from V and 10 bases from J, the gap between germline ends came to 6 bases. This CDR3 region has 12 residues. CDR3 sequence reads: CASSQDVGKLFF. CDR3 coding DNA: TGTGCCAGCAGCCAAGATGTCGGAAAACTGTTTTTT.

The V gene is TRBV7-9, the J gene TRBJ1-1; D is unclear. The V end was cut by 5 bases, the J end by 1 base, with 14 bases between. The germline V gene encodes CDR1 SEHNR and CDR2 FQNEAQ (reference sequence). The CDR3 runs to 15 residues. CDR3: CASSPTGPGNTEAFF. The CDR3 nucleotides are TGTGCCAGCAGCCCCACCGGTCCAGGGAACACTGAAGCTTTCTTT.